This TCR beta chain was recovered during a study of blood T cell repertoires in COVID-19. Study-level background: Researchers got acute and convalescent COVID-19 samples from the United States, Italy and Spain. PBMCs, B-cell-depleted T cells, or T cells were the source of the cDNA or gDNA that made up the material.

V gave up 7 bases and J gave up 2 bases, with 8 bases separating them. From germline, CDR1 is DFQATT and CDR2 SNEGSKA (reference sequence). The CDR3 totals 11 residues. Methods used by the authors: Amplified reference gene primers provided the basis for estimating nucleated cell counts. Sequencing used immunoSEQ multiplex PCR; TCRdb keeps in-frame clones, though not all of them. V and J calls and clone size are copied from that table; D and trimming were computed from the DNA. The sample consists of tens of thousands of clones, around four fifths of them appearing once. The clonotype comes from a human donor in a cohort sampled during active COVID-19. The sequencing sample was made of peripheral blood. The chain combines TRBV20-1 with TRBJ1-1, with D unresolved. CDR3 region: CSGVVNTEAFF. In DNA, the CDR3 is TGCAGTGGAGTAGTAAACACTGAAGCTTTCTTT.